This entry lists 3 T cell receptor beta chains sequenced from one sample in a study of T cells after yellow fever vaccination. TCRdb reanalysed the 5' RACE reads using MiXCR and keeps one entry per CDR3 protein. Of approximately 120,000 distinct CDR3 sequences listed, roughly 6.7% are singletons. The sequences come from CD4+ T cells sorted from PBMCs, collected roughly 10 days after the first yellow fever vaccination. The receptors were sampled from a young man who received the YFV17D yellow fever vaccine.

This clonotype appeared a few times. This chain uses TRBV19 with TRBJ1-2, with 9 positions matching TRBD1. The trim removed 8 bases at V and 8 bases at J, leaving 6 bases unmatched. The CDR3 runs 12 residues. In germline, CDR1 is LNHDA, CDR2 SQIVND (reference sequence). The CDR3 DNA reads TGTGCCAGTCGGCGACAGGGGGAAGGCTACACCTTC. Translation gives CASRRQGEGYTF.

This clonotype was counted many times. CDR3 loop: CASSPTHRVDEQFF. The DNA for the CDR3 is TGCGCCAGCAGTCCTACCCACAGGGTCGATGAGCAGTTCTTC. The rearrangement links TRBV5-1 to TRBJ2-1; D possibly corresponds to TRBD1 (6 bases). This CDR3 has 14 amino acids. Germline V lookup: CDR1 SGHRS, CDR2 YFSETQ. V lost 5 bases to trimming and J lost 8 bases, with 17 bases between them.

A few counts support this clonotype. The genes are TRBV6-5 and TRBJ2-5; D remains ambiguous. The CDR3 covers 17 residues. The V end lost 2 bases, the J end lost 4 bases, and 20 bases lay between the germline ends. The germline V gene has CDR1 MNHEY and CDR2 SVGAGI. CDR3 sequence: CASSYLSPRVSSETQYF. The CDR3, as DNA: TGTGCCAGCAGTTACCTAAGTCCTAGGGTATCATCAGAGACCCAGTACTTC.